This TCR beta chain was found in a study of T cells in Graves' hyperthyroidism and ophthalmopathy. Study-wide background: Blood from the periphery was taken at initial diagnosis, before any treatment.

RNA transcripts gave rise to amplified TCR beta CDR3 regions. HTBI primers were the set used in a first-round RT-PCR of the TCR CDR3. TCRdb re-analysed the multiplex PCR reads in MiXCR, keeping a single row per CDR3 protein. The sample lists approximately 620,000 distinct CDR3 sequences, roughly 15% occurring once. General observations from the study: Model-based prediction identified ophthalmopathy a median around seven months prior to its onset. Most clonotypes expanded in the thyroid (above 0.001) were also present in blood.

This clonotype was seen ten or more times. What it recognizes is unknown. The CDR3 has 20 residues. Germline CDR1 reads MNHEY; CDR2 reads SVGAGI. Trimming pared 0 bases from V and 0 bases from J, leaving 18 bases between. Uncontrolled infection, other autoimmune disease, pregnancy or lactation excluded patients. V gene TRBV6-5 combines with J gene TRBJ2-6; D may match TRBD1 or TRBD2 (5 bases each). The sequenced sample consisted of blood. The source is a woman between 40 and 50 years old with Graves' ophthalmopathy. The CDR3 spells CASSYSDVRDANSGANVLTF. The CDR3 DNA is TGTGCCAGCAGTTACTCGGATGTTAGGGACGCAAACTCTGGGGCCAACGTCCTGACTTTC.